This entry is about one T cell receptor beta chain. The antigen remains undetermined. These data originate in a study of cytomegalovirus exposure and HLA in healthy donors. Study at large: Within the Caucasian-associated ancestry cluster were more than 75% of the approximately 400 genotyped donors. The study's findings and limits: Reportedly, a later analysis found an Asian-associated ancestry cluster had fewer N-insertions than the roughly 670-donor mean. The presence/absence work took it that sequencing depth was about the same across donors. Reported results showed that the classifier diagnosed cytomegalovirus status with high specificity and sensitivity.

J was trimmed by 3 bases and V by 2 bases; bases with no gene match: 6. The CDR3 is made up of 16 amino acids. Germline CDR1 and CDR2: SGHRS and YFSETQ. PCR used 60 Vbeta primers and 13 Jbeta primers. This table comes from immunoSEQ multiplex PCR, and its TCRdb copy is limited to in-frame clones, with some not included. This sample has hundreds of thousands of clones, with more than 75% found just once. Sequencing used PBMCs. The chain uses TRBV5-1 and TRBJ2-2; 8 nucleotides align to TRBD2. The clonotype comes from a man aged 35 to 55 in good health and CMV-seropositive. The CDR3 nucleotides read TGCGCCAGCAGCTTCGGGGGGGCGGCGGACACCGGGGAGCTGTTTTTT. Translated: CASSFGGAADTGELFF.